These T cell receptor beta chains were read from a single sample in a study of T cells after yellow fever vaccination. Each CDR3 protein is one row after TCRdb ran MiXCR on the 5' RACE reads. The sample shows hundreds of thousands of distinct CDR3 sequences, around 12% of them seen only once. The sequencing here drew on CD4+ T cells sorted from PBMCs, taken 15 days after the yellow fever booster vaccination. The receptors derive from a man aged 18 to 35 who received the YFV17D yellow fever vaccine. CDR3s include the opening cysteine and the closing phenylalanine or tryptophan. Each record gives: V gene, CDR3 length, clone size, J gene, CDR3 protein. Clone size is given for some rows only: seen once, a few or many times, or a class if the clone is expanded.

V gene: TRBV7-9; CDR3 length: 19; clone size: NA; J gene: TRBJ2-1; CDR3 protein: CASSPAAGAPSGGYNEQFF
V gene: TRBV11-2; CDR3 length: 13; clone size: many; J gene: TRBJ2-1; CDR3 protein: CASEESSYNEQFF
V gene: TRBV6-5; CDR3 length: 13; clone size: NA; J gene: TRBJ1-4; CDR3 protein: CASSYAHGEKLFF
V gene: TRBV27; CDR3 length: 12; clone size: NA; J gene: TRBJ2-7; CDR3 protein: CASSGDIYEQYF
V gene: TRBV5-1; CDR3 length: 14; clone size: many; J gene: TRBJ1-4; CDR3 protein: CASSLDPTGEKLFF
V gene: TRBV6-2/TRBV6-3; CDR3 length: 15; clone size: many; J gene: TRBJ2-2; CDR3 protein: CASREPGTDTGELFF
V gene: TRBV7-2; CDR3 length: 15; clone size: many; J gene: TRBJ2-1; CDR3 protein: CASRGPRSSYNEQFF
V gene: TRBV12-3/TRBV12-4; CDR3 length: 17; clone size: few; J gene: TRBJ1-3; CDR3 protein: CASRQWLRGASGNTIYF
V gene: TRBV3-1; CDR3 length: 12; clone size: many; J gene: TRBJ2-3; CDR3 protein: CASSQDSDTQYF
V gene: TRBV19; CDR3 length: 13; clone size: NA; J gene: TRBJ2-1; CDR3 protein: CASRPGGDNEQFF
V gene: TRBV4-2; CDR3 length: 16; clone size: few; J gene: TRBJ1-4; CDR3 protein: CASSQDGDRGDEKLFF
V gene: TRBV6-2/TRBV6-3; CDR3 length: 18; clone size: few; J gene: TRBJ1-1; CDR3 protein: CASSYTRPTGRMNTEAFF
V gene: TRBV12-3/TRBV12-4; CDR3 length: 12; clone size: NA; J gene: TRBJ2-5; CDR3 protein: CASTRRSGGQNF
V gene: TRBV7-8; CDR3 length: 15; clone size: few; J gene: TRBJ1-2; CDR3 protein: CASSSRDRGLGGYTF
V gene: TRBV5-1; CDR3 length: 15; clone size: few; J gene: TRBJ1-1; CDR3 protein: CASSSSGGLRAEAFF
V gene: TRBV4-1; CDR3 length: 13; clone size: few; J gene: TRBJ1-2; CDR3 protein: CASSLGTADGYTF
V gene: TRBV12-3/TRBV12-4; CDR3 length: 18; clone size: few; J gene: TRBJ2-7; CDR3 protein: CASSSPPSRGASSYEQYF
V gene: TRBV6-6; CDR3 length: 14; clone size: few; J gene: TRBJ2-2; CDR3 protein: CASSGQPNTGELFF
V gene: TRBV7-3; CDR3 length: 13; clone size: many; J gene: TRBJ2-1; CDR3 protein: CASSYLGYNEQFF
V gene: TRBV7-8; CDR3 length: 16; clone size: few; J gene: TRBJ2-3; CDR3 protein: CASSLGPSGAQDTQYF
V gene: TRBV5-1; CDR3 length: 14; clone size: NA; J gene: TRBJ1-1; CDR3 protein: CASSLAGSGIEAFF
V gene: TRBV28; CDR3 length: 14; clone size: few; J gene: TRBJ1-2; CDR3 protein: CASSWGFRGYGYTF
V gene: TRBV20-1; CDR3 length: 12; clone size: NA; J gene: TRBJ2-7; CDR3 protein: CSARRGPDEQYF
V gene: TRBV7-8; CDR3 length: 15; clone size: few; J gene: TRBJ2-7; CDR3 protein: CASSLGVADTNEQYF
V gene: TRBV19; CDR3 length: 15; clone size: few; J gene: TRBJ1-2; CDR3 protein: CASSTFTDGARGYTF
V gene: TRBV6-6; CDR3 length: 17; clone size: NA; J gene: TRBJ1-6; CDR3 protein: CASSYGTASSYNSPLHF
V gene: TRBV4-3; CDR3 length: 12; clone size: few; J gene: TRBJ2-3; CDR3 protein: CASSQDPGTQYF
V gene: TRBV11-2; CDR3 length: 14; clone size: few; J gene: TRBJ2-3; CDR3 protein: CASSFSPGTDTQYF
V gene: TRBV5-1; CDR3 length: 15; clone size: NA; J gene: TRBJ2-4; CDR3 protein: CASSLTSTGRNIQYF
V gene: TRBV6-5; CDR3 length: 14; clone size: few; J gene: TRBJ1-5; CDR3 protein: CASSYRARGQPQHF
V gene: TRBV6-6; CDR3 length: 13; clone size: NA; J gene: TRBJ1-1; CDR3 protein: CALPGPHRAEAFF
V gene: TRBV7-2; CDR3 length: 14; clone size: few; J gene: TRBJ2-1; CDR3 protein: CASSLMEGTGEQFF
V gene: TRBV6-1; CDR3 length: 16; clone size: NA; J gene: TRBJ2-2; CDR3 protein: CASSEQVIGVPGELFF
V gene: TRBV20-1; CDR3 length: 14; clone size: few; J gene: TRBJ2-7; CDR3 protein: CSAVLRAGSYEQYF
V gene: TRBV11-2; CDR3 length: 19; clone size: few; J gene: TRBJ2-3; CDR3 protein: CASSRGLAGGPGGLDTQYF
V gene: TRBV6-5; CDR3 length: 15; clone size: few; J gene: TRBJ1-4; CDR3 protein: CASSYSIKGREKLFF
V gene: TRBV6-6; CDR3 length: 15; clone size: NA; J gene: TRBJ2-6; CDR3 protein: CASTTVVSGANVLTF
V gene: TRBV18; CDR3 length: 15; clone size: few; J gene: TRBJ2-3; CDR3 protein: CASSPPTRYTDTQYF
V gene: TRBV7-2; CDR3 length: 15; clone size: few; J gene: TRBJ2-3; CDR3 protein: CASSYASGGANTQYF
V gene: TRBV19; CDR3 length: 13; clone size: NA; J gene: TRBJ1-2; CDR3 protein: CASTPDRAYGYTF
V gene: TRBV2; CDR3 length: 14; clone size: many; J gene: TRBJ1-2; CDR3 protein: CASTRTEAGDLYTF
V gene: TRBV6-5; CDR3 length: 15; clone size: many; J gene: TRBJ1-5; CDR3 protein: CASSYSGGSYQPQHF